The clone carrying this T cell receptor (beta chain) was seen a few times. As yet, its antigen is unknown. The data stem from a study of T cells in Graves' hyperthyroidism and ophthalmopathy. General study points: Most thyroid clonotypes expanded above 0.001 appeared in blood too. Ophthalmopathy, as predicted by the model, came a median roughly 6.8 months after the prediction.

The TCR beta CDR3 regions underwent amplification using RNA transcripts as the source. The TCR CDR3 first-round RT-PCR relied on the HTBI primer set. TCRdb recomputed calls from the multiplex PCR reads with MiXCR, one row per CDR3 protein. The table shows almost 500,000 distinct CDR3 sequences, with roughly 23% occurring only once. Trimming pared 2 bases from V and 1 base from J, leaving 9 bases between. Germline values: CDR1 MDHEN, CDR2 SYDVKM. The CDR3 length is 15 residues. This chain uses TRBV28 with TRBJ1-3, with no clear D. The clonotype was recovered from a woman aged 70-85 years with Graves' ophthalmopathy. Sequenced: blood. In DNA, the CDR3 is TGTGCCAGCAGTTTACTTTCCAGGTCTGGAAACACCATATATTTT. Translated: CASSLLSRSGNTIYF.